This T cell receptor (beta chain) originates from a study of human T cells and chemical hapten exposure. Study information: Sensitization involved placing 2% DPC onto a roughly 2 cm by roughly 2 cm region of upper inner arm skin.

A single record per CDR3 protein comes from TCRdb applying MiXCR to the RACE reads. The sample consists of more than 100,000 distinct CDR3 sequences, approximately 13% of them appearing once. Trimming removed 6 bases at V and 3 bases at J, with 12 bases between. Germline CDR1 is MNHNY and CDR2 is SVGAGI (reference sequence). This CDR3 spans 14 amino acids. Time point given: patch test 1, 2 weeks after DPC sensitization. Treatment here: therapeutic diphenylcyclopropenone sensitization with weekly scalp DPC. The gene calls are TRBV6-6 and TRBJ1-5; unclear D gene. Sequenced material: whole blood, taken in connection with sensitization to the hapten diphenylcyclopropenone (DPC). The clonotype comes from a man between 18 and 35 years old with alopecia areata. Some clones in this sample may be carry-over from other donors' samples. The CDR3 DNA follows: TGTGCCAGCAGCAACAGCGGATACAATCAGCCCCAGCATTTT. The encoded protein is CASSNSGYNQPQHF.